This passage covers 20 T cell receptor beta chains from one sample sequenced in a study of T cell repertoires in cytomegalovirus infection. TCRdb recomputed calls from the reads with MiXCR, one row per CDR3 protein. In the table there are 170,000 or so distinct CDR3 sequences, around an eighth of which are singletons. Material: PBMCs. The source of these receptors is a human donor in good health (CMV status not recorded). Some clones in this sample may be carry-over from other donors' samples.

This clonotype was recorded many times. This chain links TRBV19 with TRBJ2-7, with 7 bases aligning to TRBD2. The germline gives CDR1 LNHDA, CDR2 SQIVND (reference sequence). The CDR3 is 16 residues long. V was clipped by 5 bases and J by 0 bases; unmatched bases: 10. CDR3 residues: CASSSPGTTSSYEQYF. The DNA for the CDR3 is TGTGCCAGTAGTTCCCCCGGGACTACAAGCTCCTACGAGCAGTACTTC.

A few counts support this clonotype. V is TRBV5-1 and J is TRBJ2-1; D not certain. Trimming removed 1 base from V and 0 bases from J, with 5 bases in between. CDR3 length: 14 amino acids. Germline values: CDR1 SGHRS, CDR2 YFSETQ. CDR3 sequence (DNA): TGCGCCAGCAGCTTGACTCTCTCCTACAATGAGCAGTTCTTC. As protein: CASSLTLSYNEQFF.

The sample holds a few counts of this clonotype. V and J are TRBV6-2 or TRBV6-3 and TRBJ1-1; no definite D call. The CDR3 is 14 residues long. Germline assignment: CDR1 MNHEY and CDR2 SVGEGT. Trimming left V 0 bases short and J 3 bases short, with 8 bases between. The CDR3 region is CASSYSGDYTEAFF. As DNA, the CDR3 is TGTGCCAGCAGTTACTCGGGAGATTACACTGAAGCTTTCTTT.

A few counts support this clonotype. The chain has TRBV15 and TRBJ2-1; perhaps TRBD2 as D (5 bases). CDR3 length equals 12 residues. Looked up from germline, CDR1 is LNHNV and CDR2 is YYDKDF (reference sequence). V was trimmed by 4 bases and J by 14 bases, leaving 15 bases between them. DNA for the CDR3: TGTGCCACCAGCACGGGCGGGTCCTTGGAGTTCTTC. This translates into CATSTGGSLEFF.

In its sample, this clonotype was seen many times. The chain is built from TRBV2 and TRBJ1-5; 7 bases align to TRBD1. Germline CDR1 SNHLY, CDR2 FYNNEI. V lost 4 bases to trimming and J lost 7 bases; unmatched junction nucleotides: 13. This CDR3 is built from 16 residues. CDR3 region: CASSAAETGIYQPQHF. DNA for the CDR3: TGTGCCAGCAGTGCCGCGGAGACAGGGATATACCAGCCCCAGCATTTT. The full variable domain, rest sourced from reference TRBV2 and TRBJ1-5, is EPEVTQTPSHQVTQMGQEVILRCVPISNHLYFYWYRQILGQKVEFLVSFYNNEISEKSEIFDDQFSVERPDGSNFTLKIRSTKLEDSAMYFCASSAAETGIYQPQHFGDGTRLSIL.

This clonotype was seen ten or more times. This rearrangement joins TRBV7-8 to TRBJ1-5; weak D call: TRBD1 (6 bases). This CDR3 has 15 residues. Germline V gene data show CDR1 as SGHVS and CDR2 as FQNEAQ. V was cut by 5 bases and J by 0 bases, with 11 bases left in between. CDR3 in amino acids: CASSAQGLSNQPQHF. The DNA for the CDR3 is TGTGCCAGCAGCGCACAGGGTCTTAGCAATCAGCCCCAGCATTTT.

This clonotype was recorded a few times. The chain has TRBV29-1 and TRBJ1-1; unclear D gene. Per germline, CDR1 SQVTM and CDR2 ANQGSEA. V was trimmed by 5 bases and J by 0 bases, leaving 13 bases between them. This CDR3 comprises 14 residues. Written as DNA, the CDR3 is TGCAGCGTTCGAAGACAAACTCTGAACACTGAAGCTTTCTTT. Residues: CSVRRQTLNTEAFF.

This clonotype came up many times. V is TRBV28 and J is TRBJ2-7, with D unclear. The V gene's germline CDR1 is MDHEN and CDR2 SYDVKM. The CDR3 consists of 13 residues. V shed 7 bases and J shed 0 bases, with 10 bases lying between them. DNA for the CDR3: TGTGCCAGCAAAGTCGTGAGCTCCTACGAGCAGTACTTC. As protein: CASKVVSSYEQYF.

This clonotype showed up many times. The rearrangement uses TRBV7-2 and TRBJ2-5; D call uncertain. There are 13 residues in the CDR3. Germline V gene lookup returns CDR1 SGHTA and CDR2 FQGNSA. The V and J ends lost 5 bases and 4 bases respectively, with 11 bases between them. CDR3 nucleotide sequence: TGTGCCAGCAGCGGCGGTTGGGGAGAGACCCAGTACTTC. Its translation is CASSGGWGETQYF.

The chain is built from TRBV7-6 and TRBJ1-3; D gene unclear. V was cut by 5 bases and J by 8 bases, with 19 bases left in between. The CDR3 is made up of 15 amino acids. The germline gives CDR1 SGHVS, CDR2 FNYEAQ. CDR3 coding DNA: TGTGCCAGCAGCCCGGGCCCCTTAGTCGGGGACACCATATATTTT. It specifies CASSPGPLVGDTIYF.

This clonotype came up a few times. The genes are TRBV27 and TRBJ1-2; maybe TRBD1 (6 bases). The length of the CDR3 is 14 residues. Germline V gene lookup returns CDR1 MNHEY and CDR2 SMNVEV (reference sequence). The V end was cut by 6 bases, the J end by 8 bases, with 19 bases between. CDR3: CASSPKGWGLGYTF. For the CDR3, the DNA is TGTGCCAGCAGCCCTAAGGGATGGGGGCTGGGCTACACCTTC.

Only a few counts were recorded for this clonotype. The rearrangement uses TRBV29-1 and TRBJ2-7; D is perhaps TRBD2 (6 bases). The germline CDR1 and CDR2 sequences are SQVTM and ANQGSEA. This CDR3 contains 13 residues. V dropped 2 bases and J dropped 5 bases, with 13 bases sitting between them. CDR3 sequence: CSVEIGGRNEQYF. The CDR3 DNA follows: TGCAGCGTTGAAATCGGGGGAAGGAACGAGCAGTACTTC.

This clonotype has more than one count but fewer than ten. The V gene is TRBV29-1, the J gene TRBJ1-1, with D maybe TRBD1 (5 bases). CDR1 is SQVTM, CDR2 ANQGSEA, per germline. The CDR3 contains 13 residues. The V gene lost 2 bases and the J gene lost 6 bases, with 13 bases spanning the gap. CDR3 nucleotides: TGCAGCGTTGAACCCCAGGCAGGGTCTGAAGCTTTCTTT. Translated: CSVEPQAGSEAFF.

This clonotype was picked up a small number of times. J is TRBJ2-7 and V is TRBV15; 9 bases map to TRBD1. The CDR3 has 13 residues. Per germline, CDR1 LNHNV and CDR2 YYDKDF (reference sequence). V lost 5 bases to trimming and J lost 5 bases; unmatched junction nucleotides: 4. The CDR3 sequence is CATSPTGGNEQYF. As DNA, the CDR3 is TGTGCCACCAGCCCAACAGGGGGCAACGAGCAGTACTTC. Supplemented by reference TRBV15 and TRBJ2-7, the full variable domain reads DAMVIQNPRYQVTQFGKPVTLSCSQTLNHNVMYWYQQKSSQAPKLLFHYYDKDFNNEADTPDNFQSRRPNTSFCFLDIRSPGLGDTAMYLCATSPTGGNEQYFGPGTRLTVT.

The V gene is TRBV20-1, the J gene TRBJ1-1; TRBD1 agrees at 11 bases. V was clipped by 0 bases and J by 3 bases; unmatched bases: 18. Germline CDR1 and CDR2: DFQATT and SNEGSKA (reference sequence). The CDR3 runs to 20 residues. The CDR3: CSARDPNSGTGGLLYTEAFF. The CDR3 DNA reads TGCAGTGCTAGAGATCCGAATTCCGGGACAGGGGGTTTATTGTACACTGAAGCTTTCTTT.

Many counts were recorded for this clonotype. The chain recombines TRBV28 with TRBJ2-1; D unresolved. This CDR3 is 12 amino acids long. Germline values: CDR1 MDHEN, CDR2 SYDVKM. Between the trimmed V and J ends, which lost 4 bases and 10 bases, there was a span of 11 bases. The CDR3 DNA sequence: TGTGCCAGCAGTTCCCTGCCACAAGAGCAGTTCTTC. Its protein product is CASSSLPQEQFF.

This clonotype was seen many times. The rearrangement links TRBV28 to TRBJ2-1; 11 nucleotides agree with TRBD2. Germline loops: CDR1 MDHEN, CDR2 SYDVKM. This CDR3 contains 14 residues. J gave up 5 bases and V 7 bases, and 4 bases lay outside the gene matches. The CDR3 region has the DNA TGTGCCAGCACAGGGACTAGCGGAAACAATGAGCAGTTCTTC. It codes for CASTGTSGNNEQFF.

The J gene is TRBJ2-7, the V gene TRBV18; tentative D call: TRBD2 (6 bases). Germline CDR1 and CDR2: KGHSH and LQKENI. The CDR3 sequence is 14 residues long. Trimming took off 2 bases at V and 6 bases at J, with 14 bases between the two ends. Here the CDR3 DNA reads TGTGCCAGCTCACCAGCCGGGACTGCCCCCGAGCAGTACTTC. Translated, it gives CASSPAGTAPEQYF.

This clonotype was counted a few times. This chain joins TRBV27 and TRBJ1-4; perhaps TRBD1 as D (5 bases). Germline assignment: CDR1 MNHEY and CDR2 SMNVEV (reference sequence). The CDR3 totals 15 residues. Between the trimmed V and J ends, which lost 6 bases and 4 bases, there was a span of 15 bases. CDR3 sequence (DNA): TGTGCCAGCAGAGACAGCCTTGGAGTTAATGAAAAACTGTTTTTT. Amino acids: CASRDSLGVNEKLFF.

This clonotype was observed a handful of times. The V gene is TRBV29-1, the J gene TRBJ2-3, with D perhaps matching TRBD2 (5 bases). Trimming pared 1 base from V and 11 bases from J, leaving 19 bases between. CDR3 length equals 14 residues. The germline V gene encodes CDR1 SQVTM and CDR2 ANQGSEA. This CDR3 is CSVEGRDAGDRQYF. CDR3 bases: TGCAGCGTTGAAGGGAGAGACGCGGGTGACCGGCAGTATTTT.